The rows below give T cell receptor beta chains drawn from one sample of a study of T cell responses to AZD1222 COVID-19 vaccine. Here immunoSEQ multiplex PCR was the method, and the copy in TCRdb shows in-frame clones only, minus some. The table has 85,000 or so clones, about nine tenths seen once. Source: peripheral blood, taken 28 days after the second AZD1222 dose. Every receptor here comes from an adult who received the AZD1222 COVID-19 vaccine. CDR3s include the opening cysteine and the closing phenylalanine or tryptophan. D genes are given only for firm matches. Only some rows state a clone size, as once, few, many or a class for expanded clones.

clone_size,v_call,j_call,cdr3_length,d_call,cdr3_nt,cdr3_aa
-,TRBV25-1,TRBJ1-1,14,-,TGTGCCAGCAGCAGACCAGGATCGAACACTGAAGCTTTCTTT,CASSRPGSNTEAFF
-,TRBV5-4,TRBJ2-5,17,TRBD2,TGTGCCAGCAGTCTTGATATGACTAGCGGGAGGGCAAAGACCCAGTACTTC,CASSLDMTSGRAKTQYF
-,TRBV29-1,TRBJ1-1,13,-,TGCAGCGTTGGGGCCGAGTCGAACACTGAAGCTTTCTTT,CSVGAESNTEAFF
-,TRBV5-1,TRBJ2-1,15,TRBD1,TGCGCCAGCAGCTTGGGACAGGGGGCGTACAATGAGCAGTTCTTC,CASSLGQGAYNEQFF
-,TRBV20-1,TRBJ1-1,11,TRBD1,TGCAGTGCTGGGACAGGGTCGCGAGCTTTCTTT,CSAGTGSRAFF
-,TRBV19,TRBJ1-1,16,TRBD1,TGTGCCAGTAGGGACAGGGGCCTTGGGAATAACACTGAAGCTTTCTTT,CASRDRGLGNNTEAFF
-,TRBV28,TRBJ1-6,17,-,TGTGCCAGCAGTTTTCGCCAGCGTAGCTCCTATAATTCACCCCTCCACTTT,CASSFRQRSSYNSPLHF
once,TRBV7-8,TRBJ1-1,14,-,TGTGCCAGCAGCTTAAGGGGAGAGAACACTGAAGCTTTCTTT,CASSLRGENTEAFF
-,TRBV28,TRBJ1-5,15,TRBD1,TGTGCCAGCAGTTTAGGGACAGGGGGCGTGCAGCCCCAGCATTTT,CASSLGTGGVQPQHF
-,TRBV6-5,TRBJ1-4,15,-,TGTGCCAGCAGTTACAGCCTTGGGACTAATGAAAAACTGTTTTTT,CASSYSLGTNEKLFF
-,TRBV10-3,TRBJ2-1,14,-,TGTGCCATCAGTGAGTCCGGGGTGGTAAGTGAGCAGTTCTTC,CAISESGVVSEQFF
-,TRBV30,TRBJ1-5,17,-,TGTGCCTGGAGTGTACGGGCAGGGAGAGGTCCCAATCAGCCCCAGCATTTT,CAWSVRAGRGPNQPQHF
-,TRBV2,TRBJ2-5,13,-,TGTGCCAGCAAAAAGGGAAAACCTGAGACCCAGTACTTC,CASKKGKPETQYF
-,TRBV15,TRBJ2-7,16,-,TGTGCCACCAGCAGAGATAGGTTAAGGACGACCTACGAGCAGTACTTC,CATSRDRLRTTYEQYF
-,TRBV5-3,TRBJ2-7,15,-,TGTGCCAGAAGCTTTATAAAAAACGAGGGGATCGGTAAGTACTTC,CARSFIKNEGIGKYF
once,TRBV30,TRBJ1-2,14,TRBD1,TGTGCCTGGACACGGGGGACAGGGGGCAGTGGCTACACCTTC,CAWTRGTGGSGYTF
-,TRBV5-1,TRBJ1-1,13,-,TGCGCCAGCAGCTTTGACAGGAACACTGAAGCTTTCTTT,CASSFDRNTEAFF
-,TRBV10-3,TRBJ1-1,15,TRBD1,TGTGCCATCAGTGAGTGGGCAGGGGGGAACACTGAAGCTTTCTTT,CAISEWAGGNTEAFF
-,TRBV28,TRBJ2-1,15,TRBD1,TGTGCCAGCAGTTTGGGGGGACAGGGGGCGTATGAGCAGTTCTTC,CASSLGGQGAYEQFF
-,TRBV2,TRBJ1-5,13,TRBD1,TGTGCCAGTGAAAGGGACAGGGGCCAGCCCCAGCATTTT,CASERDRGQPQHF
-,TRBV25-1,TRBJ1-5,16,-,TGTGCCAGCAGTGAATCAGGAGTGACACCAGATCAGCCCCAGCATTTT,CASSESGVTPDQPQHF
few,TRBV19,TRBJ1-5,15,-,TGTGCCAGTAGTATAGTATCGGGGGGGGATCAGCCCCAGCATTTT,CASSIVSGGDQPQHF
-,TRBV12-5,TRBJ1-4,13,-,TGTGCTAGTGGTACCGATCTTAATGAAAAACTGTTTTTT,CASGTDLNEKLFF
-,TRBV7-9,TRBJ2-7,15,-,TGTGCCAGCAGCTCTATTAGTAGTGTCATCTACGAGCAGTACTTC,CASSSISSVIYEQYF
-,TRBV5-4,TRBJ1-5,13,-,TGTGCCAGCAGCTCTGACCGTGATCAGCCCCAGCATTTT,CASSSDRDQPQHF
-,TRBV27,TRBJ1-1,14,-,TGTGCCAGCAGTTACGAGAGGGGTAGAACTGAAGCTTTCTTT,CASSYERGRTEAFF
-,TRBV15,TRBJ2-1,12,-,TGTGCCACCAGCAGGGGGAGGGGGGAGCAGTTCTTC,CATSRGRGEQFF
-,TRBV30,TRBJ1-5,15,-,TGTGCCTGGAGTCCCCACGGGGCCGGCAATCAGCCCCAGCATTTT,CAWSPHGAGNQPQHF
-,TRBV2,TRBJ2-7,16,TRBD2,TGTGCCAGCAGGGCCGGGGGGGCATCCCTCTCCTACGAGCAGTACTTC,CASRAGGASLSYEQYF
-,TRBV5-1,TRBJ1-1,14,TRBD1,TGCGCCAGCAGCGTACAGGGGGCGAACACTGAAGCTTTCTTT,CASSVQGANTEAFF
-,TRBV27,TRBJ1-5,15,TRBD1,TGTGCCAGCAGTTTATGGCAGGGGGCAAATCAGCCCCAGCATTTT,CASSLWQGANQPQHF
-,TRBV5-1,TRBJ2-3,14,TRBD2,TGCGCCAGCAGCCCTTATAGCGGGAGGGATACGCAGTATTTT,CASSPYSGRDTQYF
-,TRBV6-6,TRBJ1-1,11,-,TGTGCCAGCAATCAGAGGACTGAAGCTTTCTTT,CASNQRTEAFF
-,TRBV5-1,TRBJ1-1,12,-,TGCGCCAGCAGCTTCGGAAACACTGAAGCTTTCTTT,CASSFGNTEAFF
-,TRBV4-1,TRBJ2-7,14,TRBD2,TGCGCCAGCAGCCAACTAGCGGGCTCCTACGAGCAGTACTTC,CASSQLAGSYEQYF
-,TRBV21-1,TRBJ2-1,14,-,TGTGCCACCCACCTAGCGAAATCCTACAATGAGCAGTTCTTC,CATHLAKSYNEQFF
-,TRBV30,TRBJ1-4,13,TRBD1,TGTGCCTGGAGCGGACAGGGGGGAGAAAAACTGTTTTTT,CAWSGQGGEKLFF
-,TRBV2,TRBJ1-4,14,-,TGTGCCAGCAGTGAGGGGTGGGGGAGTGAAAAACTGTTTTTT,CASSEGWGSEKLFF
-,TRBV9,TRBJ2-1,15,-,TGTGCCAGCAGCGTAGGGCGGAACCACTACAATGAGCAGTTCTTC,CASSVGRNHYNEQFF
-,TRBV20-1,TRBJ1-2,10,-,TGCAGTGCTCTTACGGAACGGTTAAGCTTC,CSALTERLSF